This TCR beta chain was documented in a study of early stage breast cancer tumors. Overall study: Of around 15 invasive breast tumors, about a dozen were hormone receptor-positive, HER2-negative.

As regards this clone: The antigen is unknown.

This table comes from immunoSEQ multiplex PCR, and its TCRdb copy is limited to in-frame clones, with some not included. The repertoire includes 40,000 to 60,000 clones, around 80% of them detected once, and 3.4% sits in the top ten. This CDR3 contains 15 residues. CDR1 and CDR2 from the germline V gene are MNHNS and SASEGT. V lost 4 bases and J lost 1; bases outside the gene matches: 5. Study-wide results and limits: In most of the 16 patients, blood comparison separated tumor from normal breast. Most shared enriched TCRB sequences were commonly generated ones.

The rearrangement joins TRBV6-1 to TRBJ2-3; 7 bases fit TRBD2. Sequencing was done on a sample of blood. The receptor comes from a person in their 40s with breast cancer. The CDR3 sequence is CASSARSGRTDTQYF. The CDR3 DNA sequence: TGTGCCAGCAGTGCACGTAGCGGGCGCACAGATACGCAGTATTTT.